This T cell receptor beta chain was recorded in a study of blood T cell repertoires in COVID-19. What the recovered Cohort 3 donors had was two negative PCRs, clearance, or symptom resolution. Libraries were prepared by immunoSEQ multiplex PCR; TCRdb keeps only in-frame clonotypes and omits some of them. In the table there are about 330,000 clones, around 87% of which are singletons. Germline V gene data show CDR1 as SNHLY and CDR2 as FYNNEI. The CDR3 consists of 12 residues. V was shortened by 7 bases and J by 11 bases, with 17 bases between the two germline ends. The sequence was collected from a woman aged 30 to 39 who had recovered from COVID-19. Specimen: PBMCs or T cells enriched from blood (not recorded which). The V gene is TRBV2, the J gene TRBJ1-1; no clear D. As DNA, the CDR3 is TGTGCCAGCATCGATAGAGGGTGGCGGGCTTTCTTT. Translating gives CASIDRGWRAFF.